This T cell receptor (beta chain) emerged from a study of blood T cell repertoires in COVID-19. Using immunoSEQ multiplex PCR, the repertoire was profiled, and TCRdb retains in-frame clones only, with some absent. The profile shows over 200,000 clones, roughly 90% of them singletons. This TCR came from a man in his 60s with COVID-19, enrolled during active disease. Sequencing was carried out using peripheral blood.

In DNA, the CDR3 is TGTGCCAGCAGTCCGCCGGGACAGGGAGGCTATGGCTACACCTTC. Its protein product is CASSPPGQGGYGYTF. The genes are TRBV6-2 or TRBV6-3 and TRBJ1-2; 9 bases match TRBD1. Germline-derived CDR1 and CDR2 are MNHEY and SVGEGT. The V segment lost 5 bases and the J segment 4 bases; nucleotides outside the gene matches: 8. The CDR3 is 15 residues long.